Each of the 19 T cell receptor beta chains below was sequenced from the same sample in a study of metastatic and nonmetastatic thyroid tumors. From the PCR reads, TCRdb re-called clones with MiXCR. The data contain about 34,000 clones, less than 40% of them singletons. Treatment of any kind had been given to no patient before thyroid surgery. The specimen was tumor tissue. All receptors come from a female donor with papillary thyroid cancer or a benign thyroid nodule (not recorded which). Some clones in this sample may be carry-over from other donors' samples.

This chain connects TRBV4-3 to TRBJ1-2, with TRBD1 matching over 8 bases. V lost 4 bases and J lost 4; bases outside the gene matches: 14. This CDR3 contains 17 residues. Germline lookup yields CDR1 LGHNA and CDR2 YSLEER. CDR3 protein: CASSPHSLQGVSYGYTF. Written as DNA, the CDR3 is TGCGCCAGCAGCCCCCACTCCTTACAGGGGGTGTCCTATGGCTACACCTTC.

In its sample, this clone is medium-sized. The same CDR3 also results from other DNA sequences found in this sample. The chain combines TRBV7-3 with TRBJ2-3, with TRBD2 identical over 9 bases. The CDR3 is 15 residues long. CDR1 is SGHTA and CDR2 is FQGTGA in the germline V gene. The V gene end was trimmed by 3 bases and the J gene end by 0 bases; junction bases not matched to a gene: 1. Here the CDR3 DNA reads TGTGCCAGCAGCTTCGCGGGAGGGAGCACAGATACGCAGTATTTT. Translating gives CASSFAGGSTDTQYF.

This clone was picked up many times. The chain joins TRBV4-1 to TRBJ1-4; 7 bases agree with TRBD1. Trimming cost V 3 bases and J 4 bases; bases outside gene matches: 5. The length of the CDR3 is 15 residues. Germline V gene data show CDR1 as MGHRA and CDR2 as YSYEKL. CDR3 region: CASSHSGTDNEKLFF. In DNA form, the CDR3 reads TGCGCCAGCAGCCACTCCGGGACAGATAATGAAAAACTGTTTTTT.

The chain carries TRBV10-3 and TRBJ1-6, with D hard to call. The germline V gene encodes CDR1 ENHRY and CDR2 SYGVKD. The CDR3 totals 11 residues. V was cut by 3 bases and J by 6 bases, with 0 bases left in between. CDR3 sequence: CAISDNSPLHF. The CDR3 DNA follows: TGTGCCATCAGTGATAATTCACCCCTCCACTTT.

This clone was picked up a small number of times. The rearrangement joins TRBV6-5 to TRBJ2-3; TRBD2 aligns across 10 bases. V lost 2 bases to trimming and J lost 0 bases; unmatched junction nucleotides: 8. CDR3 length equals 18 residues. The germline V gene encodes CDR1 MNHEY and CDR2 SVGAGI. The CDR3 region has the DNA TGTGCCAGCAGTTACCACGCTAGCGGGAGCTTCAGCACAGATACGCAGTATTTT. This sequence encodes CASSYHASGSFSTDTQYF.

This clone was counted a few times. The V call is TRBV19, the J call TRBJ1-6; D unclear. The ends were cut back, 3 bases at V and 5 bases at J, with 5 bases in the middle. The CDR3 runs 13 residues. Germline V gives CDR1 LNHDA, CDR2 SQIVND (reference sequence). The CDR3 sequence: CASSITHNSPLHF. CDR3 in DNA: TGTGCCAGTAGTATCACCCATAATTCACCCCTCCACTTT.

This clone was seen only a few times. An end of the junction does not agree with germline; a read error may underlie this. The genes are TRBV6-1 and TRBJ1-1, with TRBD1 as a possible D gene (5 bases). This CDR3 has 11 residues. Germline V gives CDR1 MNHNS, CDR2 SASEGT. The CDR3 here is CASREGTVVFF. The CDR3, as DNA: TGTGCCAGCAGAGAAGGGACGGTGGTGTTCTTT.

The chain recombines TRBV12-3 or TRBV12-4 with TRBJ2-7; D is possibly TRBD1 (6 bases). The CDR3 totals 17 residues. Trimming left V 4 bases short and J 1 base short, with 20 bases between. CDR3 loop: CASSSPSGESSSYEQYF. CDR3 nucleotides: TGTGCCAGCAGTTCCCCTTCAGGGGAGTCCTCTTCCTACGAGCAGTACTTC.

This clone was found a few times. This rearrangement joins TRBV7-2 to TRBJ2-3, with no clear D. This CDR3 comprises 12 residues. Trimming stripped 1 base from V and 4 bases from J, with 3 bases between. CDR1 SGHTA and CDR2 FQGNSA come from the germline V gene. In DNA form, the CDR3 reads TGTGCCAGCAGCTTAGGGGCAGATACGCAGTATTTT. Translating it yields CASSLGADTQYF.

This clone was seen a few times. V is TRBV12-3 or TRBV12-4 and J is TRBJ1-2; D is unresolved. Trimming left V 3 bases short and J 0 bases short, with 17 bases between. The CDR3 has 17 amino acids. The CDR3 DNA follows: TGTGCCAGCAGTTTTCGTTCTGACGGACCCTCTAACTATGGCTACACCTTC. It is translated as CASSFRSDGPSNYGYTF.

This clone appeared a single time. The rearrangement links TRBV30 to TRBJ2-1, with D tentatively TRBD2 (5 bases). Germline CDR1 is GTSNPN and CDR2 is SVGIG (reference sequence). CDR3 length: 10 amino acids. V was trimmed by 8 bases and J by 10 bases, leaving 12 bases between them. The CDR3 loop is CAGESTEQFF. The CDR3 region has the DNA TGTGCCGGGGAGTCTACAGAGCAGTTCTTC.

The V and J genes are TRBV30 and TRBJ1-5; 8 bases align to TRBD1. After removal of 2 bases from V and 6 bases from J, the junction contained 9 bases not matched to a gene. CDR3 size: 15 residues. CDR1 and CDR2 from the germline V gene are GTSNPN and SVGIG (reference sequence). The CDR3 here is CAWSLDRAVTQPQHF. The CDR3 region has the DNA TGTGCCTGGAGTTTGGACAGGGCGGTAACTCAGCCCCAGCATTTT.

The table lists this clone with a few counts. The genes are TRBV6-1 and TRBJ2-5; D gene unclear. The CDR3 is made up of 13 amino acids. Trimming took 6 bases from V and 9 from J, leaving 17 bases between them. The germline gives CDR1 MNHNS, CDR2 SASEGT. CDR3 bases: TGTGCCAGCAGCGCTGAGGCCGCATCTCCCCAGTACTTC. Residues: CASSAEAASPQYF.

In DNA, the CDR3 is TGTGCCAGCAGCTACCCGGCGCAGGCCAACTATGGCTACACCTTC. Protein: CASSYPAQANYGYTF. The V gene is TRBV11-3, the J gene TRBJ1-2; no reliable D call. Trimming removed 4 bases at V and 2 bases at J, with 14 bases between. This CDR3 has 15 amino acids. Germline CDR1 SGHNT, CDR2 YENEEA.

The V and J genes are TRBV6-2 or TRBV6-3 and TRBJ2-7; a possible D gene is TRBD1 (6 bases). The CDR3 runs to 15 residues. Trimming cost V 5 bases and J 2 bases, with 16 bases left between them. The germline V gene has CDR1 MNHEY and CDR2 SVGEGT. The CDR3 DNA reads TGTGCCAGCAGTGAGCCAGGGGATGGCACCTACGAGCAGTACTTC. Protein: CASSEPGDGTYEQYF.

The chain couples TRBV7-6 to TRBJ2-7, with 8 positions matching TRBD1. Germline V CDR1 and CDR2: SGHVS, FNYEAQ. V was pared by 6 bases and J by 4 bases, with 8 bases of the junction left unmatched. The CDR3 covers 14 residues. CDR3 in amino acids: CASSSGTGRYEQYF. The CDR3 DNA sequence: TGTGCCAGCAGTTCCGGGACAGGACGTTACGAGCAGTACTTC.

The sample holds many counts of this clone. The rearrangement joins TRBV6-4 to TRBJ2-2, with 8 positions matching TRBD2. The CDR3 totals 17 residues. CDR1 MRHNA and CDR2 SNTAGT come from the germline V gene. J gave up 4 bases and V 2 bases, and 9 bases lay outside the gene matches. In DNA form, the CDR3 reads TGTGCCAGCAGTGACGGGGGACTAGGGACGGGCACCGGGGAGCTGTTTTTT. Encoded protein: CASSDGGLGTGTGELFF.

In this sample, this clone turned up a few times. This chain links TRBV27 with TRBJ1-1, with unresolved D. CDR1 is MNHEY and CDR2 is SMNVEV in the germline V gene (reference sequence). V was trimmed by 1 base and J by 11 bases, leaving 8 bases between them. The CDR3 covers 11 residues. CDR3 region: CASSLLGEAFF. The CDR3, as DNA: TGTGCCAGCAGTTTATTAGGCGAGGCTTTCTTT.

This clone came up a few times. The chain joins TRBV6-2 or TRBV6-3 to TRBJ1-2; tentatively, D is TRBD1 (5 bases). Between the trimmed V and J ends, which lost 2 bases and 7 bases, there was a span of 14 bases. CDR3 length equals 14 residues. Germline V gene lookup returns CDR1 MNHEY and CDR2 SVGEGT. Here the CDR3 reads CASSYKGRAGGYTF. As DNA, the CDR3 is TGTGCCAGCAGTTACAAGGGCAGGGCTGGTGGCTACACCTTC.